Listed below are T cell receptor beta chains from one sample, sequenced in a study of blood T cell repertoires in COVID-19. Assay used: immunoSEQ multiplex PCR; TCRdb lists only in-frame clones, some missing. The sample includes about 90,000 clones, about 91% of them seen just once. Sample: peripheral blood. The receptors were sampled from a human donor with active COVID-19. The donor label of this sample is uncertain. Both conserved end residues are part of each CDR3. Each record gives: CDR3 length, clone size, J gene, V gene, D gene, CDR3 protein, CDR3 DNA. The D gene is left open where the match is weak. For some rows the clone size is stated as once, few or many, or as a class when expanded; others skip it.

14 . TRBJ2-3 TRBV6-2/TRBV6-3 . CASSYQTSTDTQYF TGTGCCAGCAGTTACCAGACTAGCACAGATACGCAGTATTTT
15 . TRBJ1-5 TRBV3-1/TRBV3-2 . CASSQEQGPNQPQHF TGTGCCAGCAGCCAAGAACAGGGCCCAAATCAGCCCCAGCATTTT
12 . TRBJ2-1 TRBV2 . CASTHAELRLFF TGTGCCAGCACCCACGCGGAACTACGTCTGTTCTTC
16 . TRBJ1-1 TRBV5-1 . CASSPTSDRLNTEAFF TGCGCCAGCAGCCCTACTTCGGACAGATTGAACACTGAAGCTTTCTTT
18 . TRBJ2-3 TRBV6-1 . CASSEVAQGRIELDTQYF TGTGCCAGCAGTGAAGTGGCGCAGGGAAGGATTGAATTGGATACGCAGTATTTT
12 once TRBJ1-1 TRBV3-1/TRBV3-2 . CASSQGGSEAFF TGTGCCAGCAGCCAAGGCGGGAGTGAAGCTTTCTTT
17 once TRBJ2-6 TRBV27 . CASSYHRLASGANVLTF TGTGCCAGCAGTTATCACAGGTTGGCCTCTGGGGCCAACGTCCTGACTTTC
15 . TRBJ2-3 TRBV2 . CASKVRSGSTDTQYF TGTGCCAGCAAAGTAAGGAGCGGGAGCACAGATACGCAGTATTTT
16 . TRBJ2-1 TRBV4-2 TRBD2 CASSQDLAGGNNEQFF TGTGCCAGCAGCCAAGATTTGGCGGGGGGGAACAATGAGCAGTTCTTC
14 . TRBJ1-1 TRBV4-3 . CASSQDGRDTEAFF TGCGCCAGCAGCCAAGACGGACGGGATACTGAAGCTTTCTTT
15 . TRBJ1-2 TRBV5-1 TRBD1 CASSLEFTGGYGYTF TGCGCCAGCAGCTTGGAATTCACAGGGGGCTATGGCTACACCTTC
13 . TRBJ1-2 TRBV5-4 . CASSLQGPYGYTF TGTGCCAGCAGCTTGCAGGGTCCCTATGGCTACACCTTC
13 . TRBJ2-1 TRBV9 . CASSVGGGNEQFF TGTGCCAGCAGCGTAGGGGGAGGCAATGAGCAGTTCTTC
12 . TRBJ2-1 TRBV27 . CASSFDSNEQFF TGTGCCAGCAGTTTTGACTCTAATGAGCAGTTCTTC
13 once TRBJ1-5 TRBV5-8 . CASSTGRNQPQHF TGTGCCAGCAGCACAGGTCGCAATCAGCCCCAGCATTTT
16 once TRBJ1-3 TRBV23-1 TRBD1 CASSIRDRGLGNTIYF TGCGCCAGCAGCATCCGGGACAGGGGGCTTGGAAACACCATATATTTT
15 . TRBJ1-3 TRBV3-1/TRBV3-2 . CASSQGRSSGNTIYF TGTGCCAGCAGCCAAGGAAGGAGCTCTGGAAACACCATATATTTT
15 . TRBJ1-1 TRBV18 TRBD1 CASSPLIDRGTEAFF TGTGCCAGCTCACCACTAATAGACAGGGGCACTGAAGCTTTCTTT
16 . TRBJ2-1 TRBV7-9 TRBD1 CASSSSPGQGANEQFF TGTGCCAGCAGCTCGTCACCGGGACAGGGGGCAAATGAGCAGTTCTTC
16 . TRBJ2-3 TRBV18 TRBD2 CASSPLAGLGTDTQYF TGTGCCAGCTCACCACTAGCGGGGTTGGGCACAGATACGCAGTATTTT
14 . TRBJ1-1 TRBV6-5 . CASSLQGTNTEAFF TGTGCCAGCAGTTTGCAGGGTACTAACACTGAAGCTTTCTTT
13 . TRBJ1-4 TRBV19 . CASSSARGEKLFF TGTGCCAGTAGCTCCGCCAGGGGTGAAAAACTGTTTTTT
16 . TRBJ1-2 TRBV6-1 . CASSEFAGSTNYGYTF TGTGCCAGCAGTGAATTCGCAGGTTCAACTAACTATGGCTACACCTTC
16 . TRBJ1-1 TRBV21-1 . CASNGAWTVMNTEAFF TGTGCCAGCAATGGGGCTTGGACAGTCATGAACACTGAAGCTTTCTTT
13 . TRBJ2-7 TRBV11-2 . CASSLSATYEQYF TGTGCCAGCAGCTTATCCGCGACCTACGAGCAGTACTTC
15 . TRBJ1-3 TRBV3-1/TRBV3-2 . CASSQYSGNRNTIYF TGTGCCAGCAGCCAATATTCAGGGAATAGAAACACCATATATTTT
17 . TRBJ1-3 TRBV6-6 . CASSPQEAFFSGNTIYF TGTGCCAGCAGTCCCCAGGAAGCCTTCTTCTCTGGAAACACCATATATTTT
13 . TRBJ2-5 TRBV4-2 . CASSQGEKETQYF TGTGCCAGCAGCCAAGGGGAGAAAGAGACCCAGTACTTC
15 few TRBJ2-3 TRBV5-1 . CASSLNSPLIDTQYF TGCGCCAGCAGCTTGAACTCACCGTTGATAGATACGCAGTATTTT
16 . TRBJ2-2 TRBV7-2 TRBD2 CASSPGGQGGAGELFF TGTGCCAGCAGCCCCGGTGGGCAGGGAGGGGCCGGGGAGCTGTTTTTT
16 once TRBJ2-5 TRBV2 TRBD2 CASRTYSGGAGETQYF TGTGCCAGCCGTACTTACTCCGGGGGGGCGGGAGAGACCCAGTACTTC